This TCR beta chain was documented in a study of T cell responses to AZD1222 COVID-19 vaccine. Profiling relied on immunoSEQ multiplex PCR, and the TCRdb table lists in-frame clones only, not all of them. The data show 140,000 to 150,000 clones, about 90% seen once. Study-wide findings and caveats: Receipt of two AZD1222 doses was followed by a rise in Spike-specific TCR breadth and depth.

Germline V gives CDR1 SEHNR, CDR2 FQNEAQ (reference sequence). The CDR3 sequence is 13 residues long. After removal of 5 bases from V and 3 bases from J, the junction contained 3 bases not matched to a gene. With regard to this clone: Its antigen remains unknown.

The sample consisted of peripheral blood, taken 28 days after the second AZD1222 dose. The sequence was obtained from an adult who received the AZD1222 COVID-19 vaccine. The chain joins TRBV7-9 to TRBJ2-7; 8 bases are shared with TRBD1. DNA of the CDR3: TGTGCCAGCAGCCTGACAGGGGTCTACGAGCAGTACTTC. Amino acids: CASSLTGVYEQYF.